Sequencing of this TCR beta chain was carried out in a study of radiotherapy plus CTLA-4 blockade in lung cancer. Study-level information: Objective responses arose in approximately 17% of patients, and 31% experienced disease control.

Study findings and constraints: Among blood TCR repertoires after radiotherapy plus ipilimumab, tumor-derived clones expanded. The authors reported that early blood T cell clone dynamics, with interferon-beta, best predicted response.

Focal radiation plus CTLA-4 blockade with ipilimumab was given to patients with chemo-refractory metastatic non-small-cell lung cancer. Trimming cost V 3 bases and J 2 bases; bases outside gene matches: 6. The germline CDR1 and CDR2 sequences are WSHSY and SAAADI. The CDR3 contains 16 residues. In regard to this clone: Its antigen is unknown.

Profiled with immunoSEQ multiplex PCR; TCRdb holds only in-frame clones, not every one. The top ten hold roughly 10% of the sample, which has about 77,000 clones, nearly 75% seen once. The source is a human donor with non-small cell lung cancer whose response to radiotherapy plus ipilimumab could not be evaluated. The chain is built from TRBV10-2 and TRBJ2-4, with 8 bases lining up with TRBD1. The sample consisted of peripheral blood, taken from a patient treated with radiotherapy plus ipilimumab. The CDR3 sequence: CASSDGQGATKNIQYF. The CDR3 bases are TGCGCCAGCAGTGATGGCCAGGGGGCGACCAAAAACATTCAGTACTTC.